The T cell receptor beta chain described here comes from a study of Graves' ophthalmopathy and Graves' hyperthyroidism. Whole-study context: Peripheral blood sampling preceded any treatment and occurred at initial diagnosis.

RNA transcripts served as template for amplifying TCR beta CDR3 sequences. The workflow started with a first-round RT-PCR run with HTBI primers and then moved on to a second-round multiplex PCR. TCRdb re-called the multiplex PCR reads with MiXCR, one entry per CDR3 protein. The data hold 350,000 to 450,000 distinct CDR3 sequences, with around 16% observed a single time. General study results and limits: In blood appeared most of the expanded thyroid clonotypes whose frequency exceeded 0.001.

V trimming: 5 bases; J trimming: 6 bases; junction bases outside the gene matches: 13. This CDR3 spans 15 amino acids. The germline CDR1 and CDR2 sequences are MNHEY and SMNVEV (reference sequence). In this sample, this clonotype turned up many times. Its cognate antigen is unknown. Diagnosis relied on clinical symptoms, serum thyroxine, TRAb, thyroid ultrasound and orbital computed tomography. The sample comprised peripheral blood. V is TRBV27 and J is TRBJ2-7, with TRBD2 matching over 7 bases. The origin of this receptor is a woman aged 18-35 years with Graves' ophthalmopathy. CDR3 in amino acids: CASSPLAGGGSEQYF. The CDR3 DNA follows: TGTGCCAGCAGTCCACTGGCGGGCGGCGGGAGCGAGCAGTACTTC.